This TCR beta chain was sequenced for a study of blood T cell repertoires in COVID-19 (dated by TCRdb to 2020 to 2021). Some background on the complete study: Samples from collaborators originated in the United States, Italy and Spain and spanned both the acute and convalescent phases of COVID-19. The material from the prospective study consisted of cDNA or gDNA derived from T cells, B-cell-depleted T cells, or PBMCs. Deeply sampled blood TCRbeta repertoires from subjects exposed to, actively infected with, or recovered from COVID-19 were included in the dataset. The repertoires were released in a freely available public database intended as a resource for research on the immune response to SARS-CoV-2. Samples were obtained from the ongoing ImmuneRACE study (first 160 participants) and from 1,200 or so subjects provided by 6 global collaborators. Sample metadata almost always included a de-identified subject ID, COVID-19 status, age in years and sex. Where available, HLA class I and class II types were obtained from metadata supplied by the sample provider rather than from assay-based typing. Broader findings and caveats from the paper: The amount of clinical and demographic metadata varied by source and participant and was provided uncurated.

Turning to this clone: Its antigen is still unknown. Qualities for individual bases were not recorded, and no much larger clone is one base off.

The collaborating institutions used their own protocols to collect whole blood in K2EDTA tubes. For TCRbeta analysis, collaborators shipped samples as frozen whole blood, isolated PBMCs, or DNA extracted from either of those sample types. TCRbeta CDR3 regions were amplified from genomic DNA by means of the immunoSEQ Assay, a bias-controlled multiplex PCR. The published analysis was carried out like this. Nucleated cell counts per sample were estimated from amplification of reference gene primers within the assay. To quantify the absolute abundance of each unique TCRbeta CDR3 rearrangement, sequence reads were collapsed and filtered. For each sample, productive Simpson clonality was calculated as the square root of Simpson's diversity index across productive rearrangements. In its TCRdb copy, this immuneACCESS table keeps in-frame sequences only and misses some clones. Where compared with another copy, unresolved V genes explain less than half of these, and the others have no known cause. D and trimming were read from the DNA, whereas the V and J calls and clone size are those reported in that table. In all, the sample holds some 99,000 clones, and over 70% of those were seen once. The ten largest clones represent about 10% of the sample.

Measured from the cysteine to the phenylalanine, the CDR3 is 14 residues long. CDR3 DNA only is kept here, 42 bases in frame from base 1. V and J are trimmed by 4 bases and 5 bases, and the gene matches miss 7 bases of the junction. Via the germline V gene, CDR1 is SGHDT and CDR2 YYEEEE. The chain couples TRBV5-6 to TRBJ1-2; TRBD1 fits 8 bases in the junction. This clonotype originated in a woman older than 75 with acute or convalescent COVID-19. Sequences were obtained from peripheral blood. The sequenced DNA is TGTGCCAGCAGCGCGTACACAGGGGGGTATGGCTACACCTTC. The resulting protein is CASSAYTGGYGYTF.